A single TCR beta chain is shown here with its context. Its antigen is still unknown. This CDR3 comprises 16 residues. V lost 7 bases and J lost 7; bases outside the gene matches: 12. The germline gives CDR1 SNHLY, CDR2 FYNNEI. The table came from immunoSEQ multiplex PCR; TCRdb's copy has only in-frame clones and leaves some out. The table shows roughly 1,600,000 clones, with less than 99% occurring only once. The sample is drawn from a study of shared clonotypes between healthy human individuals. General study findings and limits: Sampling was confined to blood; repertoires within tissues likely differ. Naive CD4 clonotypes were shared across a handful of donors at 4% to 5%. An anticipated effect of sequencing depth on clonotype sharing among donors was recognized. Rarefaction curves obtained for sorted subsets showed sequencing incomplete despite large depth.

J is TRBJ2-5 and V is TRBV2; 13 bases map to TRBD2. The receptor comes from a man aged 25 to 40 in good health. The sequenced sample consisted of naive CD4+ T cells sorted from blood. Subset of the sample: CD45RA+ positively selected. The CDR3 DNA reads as TGTGCCAGCACCGCGAGGACTAGCGGGAGTTCAGGGACCCAGTACTTC. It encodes CASTARTSGSSGTQYF.